The rows below give T cell receptor beta chains drawn from one sample of a study of cytomegalovirus exposure and HLA in healthy donors. Assay: immunoSEQ multiplex PCR; the TCRdb copy retains only in-frame clones and omits some. The sample has some 70,000 clones. The sequencing sample was made of PBMCs. The receptors were sampled from a boy younger than 18 in good health and CMV-seronegative. The CDR3 runs from the conserved cysteine through the conserved F or W. The D gene is left open where the match is weak.

J gene | V gene | D gene | CDR3 protein | CDR3 DNA
TRBJ2-7 | TRBV4-2 | NA | CASSQDEGSGTYEQYF | TGTGCCAGCAGCCAAGATGAGGGCAGTGGAACTTACGAGCAGTACTTC
TRBJ2-7 | TRBV4-1 | TRBD1 | CASSQSGTAYYEQYF | TGCGCCAGCAGCCAATCCGGGACAGCTTACTACGAGCAGTACTTC
TRBJ1-6 | TRBV19 | TRBD1 | CASSILTGASSPLHF | TGTGCCAGTAGTATATTGACAGGGGCGAGTTCACCCCTCCACTTT
TRBJ2-7 | TRBV6-1 | TRBD2 | CASSSGLHYSYEQYF | TGTGCCAGCAGCTCGGGACTACACTACTCCTACGAGCAGTACTTC
TRBJ1-1 | TRBV19 | NA | CASSRTAFNPMNTEAFF | TGTGCCAGTAGTCGGACAGCCTTCAACCCTATGAACACTGAAGCTTTCTTT
TRBJ1-6 | TRBV10-3 | TRBD1 | CAISEQIGQGRSPLHF | TGTGCCATCAGTGAGCAAATAGGACAGGGTAGATCACCCCTCCACTTT
TRBJ2-1 | TRBV6-6 | TRBD2 | CASSTSGRTNEQFF | TGTGCCAGCTCCACTAGCGGGAGGACGAATGAGCAGTTCTTC
TRBJ2-3 | TRBV5-1 | NA | CASSSLADTQYF | TGCGCCAGCAGCTCCTTAGCGGATACGCAGTATTTT
TRBJ1-2 | TRBV4-3 | NA | CASSQDRSGGGLYYGYTF | TGCGCCAGCAGCCAAGATCGTTCGGGGGGTGGCCTTTACTATGGCTACACCTTC
TRBJ2-3 | TRBV2 | NA | CASSEWQATSTDTQYF | TGTGCCAGCAGTGAATGGCAGGCAACTAGCACAGATACGCAGTATTTT
TRBJ1-1 | TRBV19 | TRBD1 | CASSTITGTGVRGTEAFF | TGTGCCAGTAGTACCATTACCGGGACAGGGGTAAGGGGCACTGAAGCTTTCTTT
TRBJ2-1 | TRBV18 | TRBD1 | CASSPPLRGPNEQFF | TGTGCCAGCTCACCACCTCTCAGGGGGCCCAATGAGCAGTTCTTC
TRBJ1-5 | TRBV19 | NA | CASSRGVGNQPQHF | TGTGCCAGTAGTAGGGGGGTAGGCAATCAGCCCCAGCATTTT
TRBJ2-5 | TRBV5-6 | NA | CASSNGPVYGETQYF | TGTGCCAGCTCGAACGGCCCCGTTTACGGGGAGACCCAGTACTTC
TRBJ2-3 | TRBV30 | TRBD2 | CAWIVAGGSDTQYF | TGTGCCTGGATCGTAGCGGGGGGATCAGATACGCAGTATTTT
TRBJ1-2 | TRBV29-1 | TRBD1 | CSVSQTGTPYGYTF | TGCAGCGTTTCTCAGACAGGGACCCCCTATGGCTACACCTTC
TRBJ2-1 | TRBV7-9 | TRBD1 | CASSPGTGVYNEQFF | TGTGCCAGCAGCCCCGGGACAGGGGTCTACAATGAGCAGTTCTTC
TRBJ2-1 | TRBV14 | NA | CASSRDLFPYNEQFF | TGTGCCAGCAGCCGGGACTTATTCCCCTACAATGAGCAGTTCTTC
TRBJ2-1 | TRBV5-1 | NA | CASSLVDRAPQFF | TGCGCCAGCAGCTTGGTTGACAGAGCGCCGCAGTTCTTC
TRBJ1-6 | TRBV2 | TRBD1 | CASRVETGRNSPLHF | TGTGCCAGCAGGGTTGAGACAGGGAGGAATTCACCCCTCCACTTT
TRBJ2-3 | TRBV5-1 | NA | CASSLSADTQYF | TGCGCCAGCAGCTTGTCGGCAGATACGCAGTATTTT
TRBJ2-7 | TRBV4-1 | TRBD2 | CASSQKAGFAYEQYF | TGCGCCAGCAGCCAAAAAGCGGGATTTGCGTACGAGCAGTACTTC
TRBJ1-1 | TRBV12-5 | NA | CASAARAYTEAFF | TGTGCTAGTGCCGCCCGAGCGTACACTGAAGCTTTCTTT
TRBJ1-2 | TRBV7-9 | TRBD1 | CASSRTGDNYGYTF | TGTGCCAGCAGCCGGACAGGGGATAACTATGGCTACACCTTC
TRBJ1-1 | TRBV30 | TRBD1 | CAWSPGQPTEAFF | TGTGCCTGGAGTCCGGGACAGCCCACTGAAGCTTTCTTT
TRBJ2-7 | TRBV6-6 | NA | CASSYTTGSHEQYF | TGTGCCAGCAGTTACACAACAGGGAGCCACGAGCAGTACTTC
TRBJ2-7 | TRBV9 | NA | CASSVGQASSYEQYF | TGTGCCAGCAGCGTAGGGCAGGCGAGCTCCTACGAGCAGTACTTC
TRBJ1-6 | TRBV18 | NA | CASSPLSSENSPLHF | TGTGCCAGCTCACCACTTTCGTCGGAGAATTCACCCCTCCACTTT
TRBJ2-4 | TRBV6-1 | NA | CASSARGREDIQYF | TGTGCCAGCAGTGCGCGGGGCAGGGAGGACATTCAGTACTTC
TRBJ1-4 | TRBV5-4 | NA | CASSPGLGNEKLFF | TGTGCCAGCAGCCCGGGTCTTGGAAATGAAAAACTGTTTTTT
TRBJ1-5 | TRBV5-1 | NA | CASRGDSNQPQHF | TGCGCCAGCAGGGGAGACAGCAATCAGCCCCAGCATTTT
TRBJ1-5 | TRBV27 | TRBD1 | CASSALGQGESQPQHF | TGTGCCAGCAGCGCCCTGGGACAGGGGGAAAGTCAGCCCCAGCATTTT
TRBJ1-5 | TRBV6-1 | TRBD1 | CASSVQGAGQPQHF | TGTGCCAGCAGCGTACAGGGGGCGGGTCAGCCCCAGCATTTT
TRBJ1-5 | TRBV18 | TRBD1 | CASSLGQGLWQPQHF | TGTGCCAGCTCCCTGGGACAGGGGTTATGGCAGCCCCAGCATTTT
TRBJ2-7 | TRBV27 | TRBD1 | CASSLTPGQGYEQYF | TGTGCCAGCAGTTTAACCCCGGGACAGGGATACGAGCAGTACTTC
TRBJ1-2 | TRBV15 | NA | CATSREPSGHGYTF | TGTGCCACCAGCAGAGAACCGTCAGGGCATGGCTACACCTTC
TRBJ2-4 | TRBV7-2 | TRBD2 | CASSPGLAGVNIQYF | TGTGCCAGCAGCCCGGGACTAGCGGGAGTAAACATTCAGTACTTC
TRBJ2-5 | TRBV7-2 | TRBD2 | CASSPRGVAGGRKTQYF | TGTGCCAGCAGCCCTCGGGGGGTAGCGGGAGGGAGAAAGACCCAGTACTTC
TRBJ1-2 | TRBV5-6 | TRBD1 | CASSVIGTGTYGYTF | TGTGCCAGCAGCGTAATAGGGACAGGAACCTATGGCTACACCTTC
TRBJ2-2 | TRBV4-1 | NA | CASSQGRMGPAAGELFF | TGCGCCAGCAGCCAAGGTCGTATGGGGCCGGCCGCCGGGGAGCTGTTTTTT
TRBJ1-5 | TRBV7-9 | NA | CASSLIRSGSSNQPQHF | TGTGCCAGCAGCTTAATTCGTTCAGGGTCTAGCAATCAGCCCCAGCATTTT
TRBJ2-1 | TRBV7-9 | TRBD1 | CASSWGQGDEQFF | TGTGCCAGCAGCTGGGGACAGGGCGATGAGCAGTTCTTC
TRBJ1-1 | TRBV9 | NA | CASSVGHLNTEAFF | TGTGCCAGCAGCGTAGGACACCTGAACACTGAAGCTTTCTTT
TRBJ1-5 | TRBV7-2 | TRBD1 | CASSHWTGDQPQHF | TGTGCCAGCAGCCACTGGACAGGGGATCAGCCCCAGCATTTT
TRBJ2-7 | TRBV19 | NA | CASSISGRVYEQYF | TGTGCCAGTAGTATCTCAGGCAGAGTCTACGAGCAGTACTTC
TRBJ2-7 | TRBV18 | TRBD1 | CASSDRGPHEQYF | TGTGCCAGCTCAGACAGGGGGCCCCACGAGCAGTACTTC
TRBJ1-2 | TRBV30 | TRBD1 | CAWTYDRGPYGYTF | TGTGCCTGGACTTACGACAGGGGTCCCTATGGCTACACCTTC
TRBJ1-1 | TRBV7-3 | NA | CASSLNEYQAEAFF | TGTGCCAGCAGCTTAAATGAGTATCAAGCTGAAGCTTTCTTT
TRBJ1-2 | TRBV7-8 | NA | CASSLTDGYGYTF | TGTGCCAGCAGCTTGACAGATGGCTATGGCTACACCTTC
TRBJ1-3 | TRBV30 | NA | CAWTTPGGIFGNTIYF | TGTGCCTGGACCACACCCGGGGGAATTTTTGGAAACACCATATATTTT
TRBJ1-1 | TRBV30 | NA | CAWSRNTEAFF | TGTGCCTGGAGTCGTAATACTGAAGCTTTCTTT
TRBJ2-7 | TRBV5-6 | TRBD1 | CASSYPAKGQGARIGEQYF | TGTGCCAGCAGCTATCCTGCTAAGGGACAGGGGGCGCGAATCGGAGAGCAGTACTTC
TRBJ2-7 | TRBV5-8 | TRBD1 | CASSLDRASYEQYF | TGTGCCAGCAGCTTAGACAGGGCTTCCTACGAGCAGTACTTC
TRBJ2-1 | TRBV5-1 | TRBD2 | CASSRGLAGGSYNEQFF | TGCGCCAGCAGCCGGGGGCTGGCGGGAGGCTCCTACAATGAGCAGTTCTTC
TRBJ2-7 | TRBV5-1 | NA | CASSLGQGLSEQYF | TGCGCCAGCAGCTTGGGGCAGGGGTTGTCCGAGCAGTACTTC
TRBJ1-1 | TRBV4-1 | TRBD1 | CASSQDIGTGSTEAFF | TGCGCCAGCAGCCAAGATATCGGGACAGGGAGCACTGAAGCTTTCTTT
TRBJ2-2 | TRBV5-8 | TRBD1 | CASSLVRGLSGELFF | TGTGCCAGCAGCTTGGTCAGGGGGCTGAGCGGGGAGCTGTTTTTT
TRBJ1-6 | TRBV18 | NA | CASSPGRVENSPLHF | TGTGCCAGCTCACCAGGCAGGGTGGAGAATTCACCCCTCCACTTT
TRBJ2-5 | TRBV29-1 | TRBD2 | CSVEGTSGIETQYF | TGCAGCGTTGAAGGGACTAGCGGGATCGAGACCCAGTACTTC
TRBJ2-7 | TRBV2 | TRBD2 | CASLSGSQYEQYF | TGTGCCAGCCTTAGCGGGAGTCAATACGAGCAGTACTTC